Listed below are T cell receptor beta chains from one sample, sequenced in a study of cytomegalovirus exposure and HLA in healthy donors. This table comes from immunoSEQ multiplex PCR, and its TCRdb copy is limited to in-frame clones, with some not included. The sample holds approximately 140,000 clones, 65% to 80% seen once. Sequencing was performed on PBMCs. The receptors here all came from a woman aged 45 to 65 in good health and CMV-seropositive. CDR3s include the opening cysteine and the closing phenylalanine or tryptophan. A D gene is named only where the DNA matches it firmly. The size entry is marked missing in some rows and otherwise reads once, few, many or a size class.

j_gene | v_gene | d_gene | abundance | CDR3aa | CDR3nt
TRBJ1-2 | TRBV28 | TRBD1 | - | CASSQTGGGYTF | TGTGCCAGCAGTCAAACAGGGGGCGGCTACACCTTC
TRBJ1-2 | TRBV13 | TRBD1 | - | CASDLNDRGHGYTF | TGTGCCAGCGATCTAAACGACAGGGGGCATGGCTACACCTTC
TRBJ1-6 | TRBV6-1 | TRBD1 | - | CASSGTGIYSPLHF | TGTGCCAGCAGTGGGACAGGAATATATTCACCCCTCCACTTT
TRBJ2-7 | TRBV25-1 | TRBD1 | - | CASSEHWDSSYEQYF | TGTGCCAGCAGTGAACATTGGGACAGCTCCTACGAGCAGTACTTC
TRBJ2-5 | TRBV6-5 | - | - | CASSYSRTANQETQYF | TGTGCCAGCAGTTACTCGAGGACAGCTAACCAAGAGACCCAGTACTTC
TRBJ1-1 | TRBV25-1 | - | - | CASSHGNTEAFF | TGTGCCAGCAGCCACGGGAACACTGAAGCTTTCTTT
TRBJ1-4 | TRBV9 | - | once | CASSVPGGAGWEDHEKLFF | TGTGCCAGCAGCGTACCGGGGGGCGCAGGTTGGGAAGATCATGAAAAACTGTTTTTT
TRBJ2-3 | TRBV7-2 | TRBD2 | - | CASSPRASGRTDTQYF | TGTGCCAGCAGCCCAAGGGCTAGCGGCCGCACAGATACGCAGTATTTT
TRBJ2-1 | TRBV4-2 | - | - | CASSLAEGEITNEQFF | TGTGCCAGCAGCCTCGCAGAGGGGGAGATTACAAATGAGCAGTTCTTC
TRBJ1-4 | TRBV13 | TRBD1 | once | CASSRLRDSNEKLFF | TGTGCCAGCAGCCGCCTCCGGGACAGTAATGAAAAACTGTTTTTT
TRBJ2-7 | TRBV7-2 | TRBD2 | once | CASTKGTSGGYEQYF | TGTGCCAGCACCAAGGGGACTAGCGGGGGATACGAGCAGTACTTC
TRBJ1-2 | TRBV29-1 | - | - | CSSTDRNYGYTF | TGCAGTTCGACCGACAGGAACTATGGCTACACCTTC
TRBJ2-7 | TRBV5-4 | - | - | CASSLGGGASYEQYF | TGTGCCAGCAGCTTGGGTGGGGGGGCCTCTTACGAGCAGTACTTC
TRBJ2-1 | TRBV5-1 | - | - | CASSGGTYNEQFF | TGCGCCAGCAGCGGCGGGACTTACAATGAGCAGTTCTTC
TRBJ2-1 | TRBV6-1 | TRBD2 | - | CASRGLVSFYNEQFF | TGTGCCAGCAGAGGACTAGTCTCCTTTTACAATGAGCAGTTCTTC
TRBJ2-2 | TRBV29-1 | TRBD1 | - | CSVEDYGDRGFSGELFF | TGCAGCGTTGAAGATTACGGGGACAGGGGTTTTTCCGGGGAGCTGTTTTTT
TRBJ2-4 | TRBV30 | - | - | CAWGGGGVNIQYF | TGTGCCTGGGGAGGAGGGGGGGTTAACATTCAGTACTTC
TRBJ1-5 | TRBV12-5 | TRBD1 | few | CASGLPQGQGGHNQPQHF | TGTGCTAGTGGTTTGCCCCAGGGACAGGGAGGTCACAATCAGCCCCAGCATTTT
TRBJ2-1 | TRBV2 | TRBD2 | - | CASSGGGDEQFF | TGTGCCAGCAGTGGGGGGGGAGATGAGCAGTTCTTC
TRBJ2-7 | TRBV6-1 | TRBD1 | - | CASLWTGGSYEQYF | TGTGCCAGCCTTTGGACAGGGGGCTCGTACGAGCAGTACTTC
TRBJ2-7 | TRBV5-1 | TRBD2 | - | CASSLGGTKDEQYF | TGCGCCAGCAGCTTGGGTGGGACTAAAGACGAGCAGTACTTC
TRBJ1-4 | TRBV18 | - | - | CASSPRARGEKLFF | TGTGCCAGCTCACCCAGGGCTAGAGGTGAAAAACTGTTTTTT
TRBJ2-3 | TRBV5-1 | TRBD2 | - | CASSSLAGGPLDTQYF | TGCGCCAGCAGCTCATTAGCGGGGGGGCCATTGGATACGCAGTATTTT
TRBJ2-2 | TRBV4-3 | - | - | CASSQDLPGELFF | TGCGCCAGCAGCCAAGATCTTCCCGGGGAGCTGTTTTTT
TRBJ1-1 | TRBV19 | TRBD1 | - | CASNDRGQGTEAFF | TGTGCCAGTAACGACAGGGGGCAAGGCACTGAAGCTTTCTTT
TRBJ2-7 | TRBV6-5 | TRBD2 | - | CASGNVAGGSYEQYF | TGTGCCAGCGGGAACGTAGCGGGGGGAAGTTACGAGCAGTACTTC
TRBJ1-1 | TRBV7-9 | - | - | CASSFSTEAFF | TGTGCCAGCAGCTTTAGCACTGAAGCTTTCTTT
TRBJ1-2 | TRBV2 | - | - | CASITTGSGYTF | TGTGCCAGCATTACAACAGGGTCTGGCTACACCTTC
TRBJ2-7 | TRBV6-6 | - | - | CASSYPGSDEQYF | TGTGCCAGCAGTTACCCAGGTTCAGACGAGCAGTACTTC
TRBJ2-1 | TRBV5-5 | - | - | CASSLAGSSYNEQFF | TGTGCCAGCAGCTTGGCGGGGAGCTCCTACAATGAGCAGTTCTTC
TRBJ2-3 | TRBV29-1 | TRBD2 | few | CSVVRREGSTDTQYF | TGCAGCGTTGTACGCCGGGAGGGTAGCACAGATACGCAGTATTTT
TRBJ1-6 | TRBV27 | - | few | CASSLGANLAHSPLHF | TGTGCCAGCAGTTTAGGGGCGAATCTTGCCCATTCACCCCTCCACTTT
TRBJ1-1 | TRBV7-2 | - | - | CASGYPDTEAFF | TGTGCCAGCGGCTACCCAGACACTGAAGCTTTCTTT
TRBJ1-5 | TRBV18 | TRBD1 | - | CASSGDRNQPQHF | TGTGCCAGCTCGGGGGACAGAAATCAGCCCCAGCATTTT
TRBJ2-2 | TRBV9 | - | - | CASSSPLNTGELFF | TGTGCCAGCAGCTCCCCCCTGAACACCGGGGAGCTGTTTTTT
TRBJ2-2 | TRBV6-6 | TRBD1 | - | CASSDPGGKYAGELFF | TGTGCCAGCAGCGATCCAGGGGGCAAGTATGCCGGGGAGCTGTTTTTT
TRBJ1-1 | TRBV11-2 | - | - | CASSLSLGRGNMNTEAFF | TGTGCCAGCAGCTTATCACTGGGGAGGGGGAATATGAACACTGAAGCTTTCTTT
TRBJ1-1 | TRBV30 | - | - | CAWSVSEGLALAEGTEAFF | TGTGCCTGGAGTGTAAGCGAAGGATTGGCTCTTGCGGAGGGCACTGAAGCTTTCTTT
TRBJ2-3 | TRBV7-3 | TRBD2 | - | CASKRGATDTQYF | TGTGCCAGCAAGCGGGGGGCCACAGATACGCAGTATTTT
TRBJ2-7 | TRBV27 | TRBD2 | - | CASGGGAGGVYEQYF | TGTGCCAGCGGGGGGGGAGCGGGGGGTGTCTACGAGCAGTACTTC
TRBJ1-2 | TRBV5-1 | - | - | CASSLNPPGTQYGYTF | TGCGCCAGCAGCTTAAACCCTCCCGGGACTCAGTATGGCTACACCTTC
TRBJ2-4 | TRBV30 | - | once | CAWNRGNIQYF | TGTGCCTGGAATAGGGGAAACATTCAGTACTTC
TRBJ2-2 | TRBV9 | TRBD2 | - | CASSGTSGGQTKTGELFF | TGTGCCAGCAGCGGGACTAGCGGGGGCCAGACTAAGACCGGGGAGCTGTTTTTT
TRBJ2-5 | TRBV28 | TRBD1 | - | CASSSRGQGDGKTQYF | TGTGCCAGCAGTTCCCGGGGACAGGGAGACGGAAAGACCCAGTACTTC
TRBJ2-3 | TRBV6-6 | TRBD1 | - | CASRGQGITNTDTQYF | TGTGCCAGCAGAGGACAGGGAATCACAAACACAGATACGCAGTATTTT
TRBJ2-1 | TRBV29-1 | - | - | CSAARGIINEQFF | TGCAGCGCGGCCCGGGGGATCATAAATGAGCAGTTCTTC
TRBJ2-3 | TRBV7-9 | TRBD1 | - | CASSPRTGRNTDTQYF | TGTGCCAGCAGCCCACGGACAGGGAGGAACACAGATACGCAGTATTTT
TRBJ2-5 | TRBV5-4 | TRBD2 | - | CASSSSGTSGGVETQYF | TGTGCCAGCAGCTCGTCCGGGACTAGCGGGGGCGTTGAGACCCAGTACTTC
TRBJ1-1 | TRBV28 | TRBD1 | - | CASCAQGVGRGTEAFF | TGTGCCAGCTGTGCACAGGGGGTGGGTCGGGGGACTGAAGCTTTCTTT
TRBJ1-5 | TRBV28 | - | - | CASSWADTYSNQPQHF | TGTGCCAGCAGCTGGGCGGACACTTATAGCAATCAGCCCCAGCATTTT
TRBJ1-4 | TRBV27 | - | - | CASRRGEEANEKLFF | TGTGCCAGTCGACGGGGGGAAGAAGCTAATGAAAAACTGTTTTTT
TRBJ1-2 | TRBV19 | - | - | CASSIQDSGYTF | TGTGCCAGTAGTATACAGGATTCTGGCTACACCTTC
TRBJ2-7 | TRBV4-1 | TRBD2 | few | CASSPLGTSGSYEQYF | TGCGCCAGCAGCCCCCTGGGGACTAGCGGGAGCTACGAGCAGTACTTC
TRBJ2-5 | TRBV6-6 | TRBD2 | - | CASSYTMGAGETQYF | TGTGCCAGCAGTTACACAATGGGAGCGGGGGAGACCCAGTACTTC
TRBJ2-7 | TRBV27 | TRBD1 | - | CASSLTPPGTETYEQYF | TGTGCCAGCAGTCTCACCCCCCCGGGGACAGAAACCTACGAGCAGTACTTC
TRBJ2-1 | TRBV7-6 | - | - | CASSLYPSEDAPSSYNEQFF | TGTGCCAGCAGCTTATATCCTAGCGAGGACGCGCCGAGCTCCTACAATGAGCAGTTCTTC
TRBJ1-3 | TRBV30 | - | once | CAWSGPRGRGSGNTIYF | TGTGCCTGGAGTGGGCCCCGAGGCAGGGGTTCCGGAAACACCATATATTTT
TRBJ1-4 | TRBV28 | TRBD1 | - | CASSFLDRGNEKLFF | TGTGCCAGCAGTTTCCTGGACAGGGGGAATGAAAAACTGTTTTTT